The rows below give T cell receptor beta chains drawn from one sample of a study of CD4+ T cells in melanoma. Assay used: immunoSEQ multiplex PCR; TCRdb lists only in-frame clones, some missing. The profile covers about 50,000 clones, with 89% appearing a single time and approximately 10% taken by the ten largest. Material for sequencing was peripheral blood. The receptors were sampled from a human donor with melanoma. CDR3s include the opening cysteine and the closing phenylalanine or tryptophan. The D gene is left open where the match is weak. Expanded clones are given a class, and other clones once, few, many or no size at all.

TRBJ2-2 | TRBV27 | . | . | CASSFRSRLNTGELFF | TGTGCCAGCAGTTTTCGCTCCCGACTTAACACCGGGGAGCTGTTTTTT
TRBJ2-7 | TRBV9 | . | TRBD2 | CASSFAGLADEQYF | TGTGCCAGCAGCTTCGCCGGACTAGCCGATGAGCAGTACTTC
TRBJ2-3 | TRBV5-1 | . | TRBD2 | CASSVGGGAETQYF | TGCGCCAGCAGCGTCGGCGGGGGGGCCGAGACGCAGTATTTT
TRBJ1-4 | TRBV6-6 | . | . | CASRLGQPEKLFF | TGTGCCAGCAGACTAGGACAGCCGGAAAAACTGTTTTTT
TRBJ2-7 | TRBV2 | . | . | CASSEDRDTSYEQYF | TGTGCCAGCAGTGAAGATCGGGACACCTCCTACGAGCAGTACTTC
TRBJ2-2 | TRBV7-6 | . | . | CASSASNPGELFF | TGTGCCAGCAGCGCCAGTAATCCCGGGGAGCTGTTTTTT
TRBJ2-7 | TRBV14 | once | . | CASSYRLFGRTDPYEQYF | TGTGCCAGCAGCTACCGGCTGTTTGGGCGGACTGACCCCTACGAGCAGTACTTC
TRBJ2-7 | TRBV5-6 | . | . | CASSFLAGTTYEQYF | TGTGCCAGCAGCTTCCTGGCTGGGACGACCTACGAGCAGTACTTC
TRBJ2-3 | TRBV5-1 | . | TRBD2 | CASSVGLAGRSTDTQYF | TGCGCCAGCAGCGTTGGACTAGCGGGGCGATCAACAGATACGCAGTATTTT
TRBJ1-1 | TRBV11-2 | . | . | CASSPSTGSNTEAFF | TGTGCCAGCAGCCCCAGCACGGGGTCGAACACTGAAGCTTTCTTT
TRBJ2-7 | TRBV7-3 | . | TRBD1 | CASSRPPTGRTPRGSFEQYF | TGTGCCAGTAGCCGACCCCCGACAGGGCGCACTCCTAGGGGGAGTTTCGAGCAGTACTTC
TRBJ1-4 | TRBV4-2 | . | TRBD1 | CASSGQGYEKLFF | TGTGCCAGCAGCGGACAGGGGTATGAAAAACTGTTTTTT
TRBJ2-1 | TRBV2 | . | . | CASHGIYNEQFF | TGTGCCAGCCATGGCATCTACAATGAGCAGTTCTTC
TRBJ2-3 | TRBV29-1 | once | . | CSVGPDRFEGDTQYF | TGCAGCGTCGGCCCTGACAGGTTCGAGGGAGATACGCAGTATTTT
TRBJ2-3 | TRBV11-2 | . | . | CASSRVRGAGDTQYF | TGTGCCAGCAGCCGGGTAAGGGGCGCGGGAGATACGCAGTATTTT
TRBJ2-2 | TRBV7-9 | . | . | CASSHVNTGELFF | TGTGCCAGCAGCCACGTCAACACCGGGGAGCTGTTTTTT
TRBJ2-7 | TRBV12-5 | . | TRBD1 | CASGSGTGGEQYF | TGTGCTAGTGGTTCCGGGACAGGCGGCGAGCAGTACTTC
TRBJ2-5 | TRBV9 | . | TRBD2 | CASSALAGANQETQYF | TGTGCCAGCAGCGCCTTAGCGGGGGCCAACCAAGAGACCCAGTACTTC
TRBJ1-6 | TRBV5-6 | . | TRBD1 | CASERQGNSPLHF | TGTGCCAGCGAAAGACAGGGGAATTCACCCCTCCACTTT
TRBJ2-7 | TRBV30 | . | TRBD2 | CACRLAGAYEQYF | TGTGCCTGTCGACTAGCGGGGGCCTACGAGCAGTACTTC
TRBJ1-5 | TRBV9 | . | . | CASSVGPEGDQPQHF | TGTGCCAGCAGCGTAGGACCCGAGGGGGATCAGCCCCAGCATTTT
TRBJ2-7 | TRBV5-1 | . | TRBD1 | CASSLTLGDRGNEQYF | TGCGCCAGCAGCTTGACCTTGGGGGACAGGGGTAACGAGCAGTACTTC
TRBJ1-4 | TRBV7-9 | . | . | CASSGGGRATNEKLFF | TGTGCCAGCTCGGGGGGCGGGCGCGCAACTAATGAAAAACTGTTTTTT
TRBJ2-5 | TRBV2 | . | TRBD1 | CASRRGQGSGETQYF | TGTGCCAGCAGACGGGGACAGGGGAGCGGAGAGACCCAGTACTTC
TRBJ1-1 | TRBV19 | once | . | CASSIASLRAAFF | TGTGCCAGTAGTATTGCCTCCCTTAGGGCAGCTTTCTTT
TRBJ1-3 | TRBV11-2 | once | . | CASSLSSGNTIYF | TGTGCCAGCAGCTTAAGCTCTGGAAACACCATATATTTT
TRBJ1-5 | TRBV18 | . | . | CASSESDGGQPQHF | TGTGCCAGCTCAGAGTCCGATGGGGGTCAGCCCCAGCATTTT
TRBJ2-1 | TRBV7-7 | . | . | CASSPRAPSVGNEQFF | TGTGCTAGCAGTCCGCGCGCCCCATCAGTGGGGAATGAGCAGTTCTTC
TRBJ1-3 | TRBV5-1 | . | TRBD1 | CASRGQDSGNTIYF | TGCGCCAGCAGGGGACAGGACTCTGGAAACACCATATATTTT
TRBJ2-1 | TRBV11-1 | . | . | CASSLEFGHGRNEQFF | TGTGCCAGCAGCTTAGAGTTTGGACATGGGCGAAATGAGCAGTTCTTC
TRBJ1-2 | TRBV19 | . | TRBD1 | CASSLQTGTYGYTF | TGTGCCAGTAGTCTTCAGACAGGGACCTATGGCTACACCTTC
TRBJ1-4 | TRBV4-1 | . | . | CASSQTNEKLFF | TGCGCCAGCAGCCAAACTAATGAAAAACTGTTTTTT
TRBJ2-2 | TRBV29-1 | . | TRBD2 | CSVPGLAGGNTGELFF | TGCAGCGTACCGGGACTAGCGGGGGGGAACACCGGGGAGCTGTTTTTT
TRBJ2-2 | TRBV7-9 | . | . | CASSSGPYSVGELFF | TGTGCCAGCAGCTCGGGTCCTTATAGCGTCGGGGAGCTGTTTTTT
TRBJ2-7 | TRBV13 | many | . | CASSLGGAGNEQYF | TGTGCCAGCAGCTTGGGGGGTGCTGGGAACGAGCAGTACTTC
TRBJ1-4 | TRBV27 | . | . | CASSLRYFTEKLFF | TGTGCCAGCAGTTTACGTTATTTTACTGAAAAACTGTTTTTT
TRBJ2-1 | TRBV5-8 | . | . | CASSPLDDNEQFF | TGTGCCAGCAGCCCACTGGACGACAATGAGCAGTTCTTC
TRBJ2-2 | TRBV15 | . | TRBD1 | CATSRDRGSGELFF | TGTGCCACCAGCAGAGACAGGGGGTCCGGGGAGCTGTTTTTT
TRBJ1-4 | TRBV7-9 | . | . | CASSLAAGGLNEKLFF | TGTGCCAGCAGCTTAGCGGCCGGGGGCCTTAATGAAAAACTGTTTTTT
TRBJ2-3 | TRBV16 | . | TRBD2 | CASSPQRGSTDTQYF | TGTGCCAGCAGCCCTCAGCGGGGGAGCACAGATACGCAGTATTTT
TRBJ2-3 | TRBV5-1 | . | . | CASSAGLTDTQYF | TGCGCCAGCAGCGCCGGACTCACAGATACGCAGTATTTT
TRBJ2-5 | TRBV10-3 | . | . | CAISEEKWGETQYF | TGTGCCATCAGTGAAGAAAAGTGGGGGGAGACCCAGTACTTC